This TCR beta chain originates from a study of response to subunit inactivated influenza vaccine. TCRdb reprocessed the RT-PCR reads via MiXCR and lists one record per CDR3 protein. Here the sample spans about 780,000 distinct CDR3 sequences, about a fifth being singletons. Study results and caveats: Authors suggested seasonal influenza vaccinations each recruit few new T cells.

Concerning this clonotype: As yet, its antigen is unknown.

Trimming removed 0 bases at V and 2 bases at J, with 14 bases between. Germline lookup yields CDR1 LGHNA and CDR2 YNFKEQ. The CDR3 consists of 16 residues. This TCR was recovered from a man aged 45 to 65 who received an inactivated influenza vaccine. The rearrangement uses TRBV4-2 and TRBJ2-7; D tentatively reads TRBD1 or TRBD2 (6 bases each). Here the sequenced sample was PBMCs from blood, taken around 5 days after vaccination. Written as DNA, the CDR3 is TGTGCCAGCAGCCAAGAATTGGTAGGGGGGACCTACGAGCAGTACTTC. This sequence encodes CASSQELVGGTYEQYF.